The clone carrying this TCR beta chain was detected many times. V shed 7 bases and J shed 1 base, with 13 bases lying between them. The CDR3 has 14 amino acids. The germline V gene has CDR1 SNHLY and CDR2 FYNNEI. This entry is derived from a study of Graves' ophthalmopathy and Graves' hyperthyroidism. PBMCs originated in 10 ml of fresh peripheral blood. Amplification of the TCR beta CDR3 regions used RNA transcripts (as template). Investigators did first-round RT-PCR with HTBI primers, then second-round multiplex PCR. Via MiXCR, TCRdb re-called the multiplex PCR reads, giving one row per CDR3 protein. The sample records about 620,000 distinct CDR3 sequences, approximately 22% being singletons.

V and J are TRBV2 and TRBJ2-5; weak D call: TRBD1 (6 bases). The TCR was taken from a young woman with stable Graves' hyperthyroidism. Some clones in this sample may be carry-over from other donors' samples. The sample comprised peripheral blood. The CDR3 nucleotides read TGTGCCAGCAATTTCGGGACACTCCAAGAGACCCAGTACTTC. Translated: CASNFGTLQETQYF.